The 14 T cell receptor beta chains reported below all come from one sample, sequenced in a study of T cell responses to AZD1222 COVID-19 vaccine. TCRdb's copy holds only in-frame clones and misses some; the assay was immunoSEQ multiplex PCR. The table has some 84,000 clones, around 90% seen once. Source: peripheral blood, taken on day 0 of AZD1222 vaccination. All receptors come from an adult in good health.

The chain couples TRBV23-1 to TRBJ2-5; 10 bases are a match to TRBD1. TRBV23-1 is treated as an ORF (open reading frame) with a function not yet certain. The CDR3 consists of 13 residues. V shed 10 bases, J shed 5 bases, and the junction held 7 bases outside the gene matches. The CDR3 loop reads CANQDRGLETQYF. The CDR3 coding sequence is TGCGCCAACCAAGACAGGGGGCTTGAGACCCAGTACTTC.

The V call is TRBV3-1 (or the pseudogene TRBV3-2), the J call TRBJ1-2, with D uncertain. V lost 1 base, J lost 7 bases, and 13 bases lay in between. Germline V gene lookup returns CDR1 LGHDT and CDR2 YNNKEL (reference sequence). The CDR3 has 14 residues. The CDR3 is CASSQVQHETGYTF. For the CDR3, the DNA is TGTGCCAGCAGCCAAGTGCAGCATGAAACTGGCTACACCTTC.

V gene TRBV28 combines with J gene TRBJ2-2, with 8 bases that match TRBD1. Germline V gene data show CDR1 as MDHEN and CDR2 as SYDVKM. The CDR3 is 14 residues long. Trimming cost V 7 bases and J 5 bases; bases outside gene matches: 6. CDR3 bases: TGTGCCAGCACTAAGGACAGGGTGACCGGGGAGCTGTTTTTT. Its translation is CASTKDRVTGELFF.

The rearrangement links TRBV19 to TRBJ1-2; D is uncertain. Trimming pared 5 bases from V and 4 bases from J, leaving 8 bases between. The CDR3 loop spans 12 amino acids. Germline-derived CDR1 and CDR2 are LNHDA and SQIVND (reference sequence). This CDR3 is CASSGPVYGYTF. In nucleotides, the CDR3 is TGTGCCAGTAGTGGGCCCGTCTATGGCTACACCTTC.

The chain recombines TRBV6-5 with TRBJ2-1, with D tentatively TRBD2 (6 bases). Germline lookup yields CDR1 MNHEY and CDR2 SVGAGI. Deletions cut 6 bases from V and 1 base from J, with 13 bases between. This CDR3 is built from 15 residues. The CDR3 region is CASSRGTSSYNEQFF. Written as DNA, the CDR3 is TGTGCCAGCAGCCGGGGGACCAGTTCCTACAATGAGCAGTTCTTC.

This sequence joins TRBV6-5 and TRBJ2-5; 7 positions agree with TRBD2. Germline V gene data show CDR1 as MNHEY and CDR2 as SVGAGI. CDR3 length equals 14 residues. V was pared by 0 bases and J by 4 bases, with 2 bases of the junction left unmatched. This CDR3 reads CASSYSGGIETQYF. The CDR3, as DNA: TGTGCCAGCAGTTACTCCGGGGGGATAGAGACCCAGTACTTC.

This clone was observed once. The chain joins TRBV5-4 to TRBJ2-7, with TRBD2 as a possible D gene (5 bases). Trimming took off 4 bases at V and 0 bases at J, with 5 bases between the two ends. Per the germline V gene, CDR1 is SGHNT and CDR2 is YYREEE (reference sequence). The CDR3 contains 12 residues. The CDR3 region is CASSGSSYEQYF. As DNA, the CDR3 is TGTGCCAGCAGCGGGAGCTCCTACGAGCAGTACTTC. Variable domain in full (rest from reference TRBV5-4 and TRBJ2-7): ETGVTQSPTHLIKTRGQQVTLRCSSQSGHNTVSWYQQALGQGPQFIFQYYREEENGRGNFPPRFSGLQFPNYSSELNVNALELDDSALYLCASSGSSYEQYFGPGTRLTVT.

This chain connects TRBV11-3 to TRBJ1-1, with no clear D. Germline lookup yields CDR1 SGHNT and CDR2 YENEEA. Deletions cut 2 bases from V and 3 bases from J, with 10 bases between. The CDR3 loop spans 14 amino acids. CDR3 protein: CASSLSGSDTEAFF. CDR3 DNA sequence: TGTGCCAGCAGCTTATCGGGTTCGGACACTGAAGCTTTCTTT. Complete variable domain (other parts from reference TRBV11-3 and TRBJ1-1): EAGVVQSPRYKIIEKKQPVAFWCNPISGHNTLYWYLQNLGQGPELLIRYENEEAVDDSQLPKDRFSAERLKGVDSTLKIQPAELGDSAVYLCASSLSGSDTEAFFGQGTRLTVV.

This sequence joins TRBV2 and TRBJ2-1, with 8 bases identical to TRBD1. The V gene end was trimmed by 3 bases and the J gene end by 7 bases; junction bases not matched to a gene: 8. Germline V gene sequence: CDR1 SNHLY, CDR2 FYNNEI. The CDR3 is 15 amino acids. The CDR3 sequence is CASSDRSGGGNEQFF. The CDR3 DNA is TGTGCCAGCAGTGATAGGTCAGGGGGCGGGAATGAGCAGTTCTTC.

The chain joins TRBV6-5 to TRBJ1-4; tentative D call: TRBD1 (5 bases). From germline, CDR1 is MNHEY and CDR2 SVGAGI. V shed 4 bases and J shed 0 bases, with 12 bases lying between them. CDR3 length: 16 residues. Here the CDR3 reads CASSSRGTATNEKLFF. The CDR3 DNA reads as TGTGCCAGCAGTTCCCGGGGGACTGCAACTAATGAAAAACTGTTTTTT.

This chain uses TRBV5-1 with TRBJ2-3; D possibly corresponds to TRBD1 (6 bases). V shed 3 bases and J shed 5 bases, with 16 bases lying between them. Germline V gene sequence: CDR1 SGHRS, CDR2 YFSETQ. The length of the CDR3 is 15 residues. Written as DNA, the CDR3 is TGCGCCAGCAGCTCCACCGGGACACCCCTAGATACGCAGTATTTT. This gives the protein CASSSTGTPLDTQYF.

The gene calls are TRBV15 and TRBJ2-3; D call uncertain. Trimming left V 0 bases short and J 6 bases short, with 7 bases between. This CDR3 spans 13 amino acids. Germline lookup yields CDR1 LNHNV and CDR2 YYDKDF (reference sequence). This chain's CDR3 is CATSRDRADTQYF. CDR3 DNA: TGTGCCACCAGCAGAGATCGGGCGGATACGCAGTATTTT.

V usage is TRBV6-5 and J usage is TRBJ2-3; possibly TRBD2 for D (6 bases). Trimming pared 2 bases from V and 2 bases from J, leaving 8 bases between. Germline V gene sequence: CDR1 MNHEY, CDR2 SVGAGI. There are 14 residues in the CDR3. This CDR3 reads CASSYKDYTDTQYF. The CDR3 DNA sequence: TGTGCCAGCAGTTACAAGGACTACACAGATACGCAGTATTTT.

The count of this clone is one. The V call is TRBV27, the J call TRBJ1-2; possibly TRBD1 for D (5 bases). Germline CDR1 is MNHEY and CDR2 is SMNVEV (reference sequence). The CDR3 loop spans 15 amino acids. V lost 4 bases and J 2 bases, leaving 14 bases between the germline ends. This chain's CDR3 is CASSSQGLGNYGYTF. The DNA of the CDR3 is TGTGCCAGCAGTTCTCAGGGTTTAGGGAACTATGGCTACACCTTC.